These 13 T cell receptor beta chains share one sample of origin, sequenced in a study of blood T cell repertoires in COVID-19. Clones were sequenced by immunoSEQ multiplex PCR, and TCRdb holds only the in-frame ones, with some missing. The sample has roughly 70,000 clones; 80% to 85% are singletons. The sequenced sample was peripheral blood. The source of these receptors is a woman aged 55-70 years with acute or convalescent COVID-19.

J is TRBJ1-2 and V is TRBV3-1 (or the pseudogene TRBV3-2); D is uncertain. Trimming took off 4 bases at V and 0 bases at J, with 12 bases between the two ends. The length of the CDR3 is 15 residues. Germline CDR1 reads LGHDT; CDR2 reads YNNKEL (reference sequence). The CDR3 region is CASSPRYSSNYGYTF. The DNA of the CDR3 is TGTGCCAGCAGCCCTCGGTACAGCTCTAACTATGGCTACACCTTC.

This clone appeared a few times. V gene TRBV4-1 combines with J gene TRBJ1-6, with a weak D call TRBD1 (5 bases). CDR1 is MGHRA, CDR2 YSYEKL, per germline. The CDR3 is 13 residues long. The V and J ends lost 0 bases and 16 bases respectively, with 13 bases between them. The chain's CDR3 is CASSQDKGLGLHF. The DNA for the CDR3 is TGCGCCAGCAGCCAAGATAAGGGGCTGGGGCTCCACTTT.

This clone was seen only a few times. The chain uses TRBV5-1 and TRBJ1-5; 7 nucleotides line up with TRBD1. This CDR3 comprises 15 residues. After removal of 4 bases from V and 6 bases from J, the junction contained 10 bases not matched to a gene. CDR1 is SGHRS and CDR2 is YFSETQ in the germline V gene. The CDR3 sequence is CASSVDTGAGQPQHF. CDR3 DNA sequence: TGCGCCAGCAGCGTGGACACAGGGGCGGGTCAGCCCCAGCATTTT. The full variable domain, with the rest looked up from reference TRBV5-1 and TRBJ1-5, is KAGVTQTPRYLIKTRGQQVTLSCSPISGHRSVSWYQQTPGQGLQFLFEYFSETQRNKGNFPGRFSGRQFSNSRSEMNVSTLELGDSALYLCASSVDTGAGQPQHFGDGTRLSIL.

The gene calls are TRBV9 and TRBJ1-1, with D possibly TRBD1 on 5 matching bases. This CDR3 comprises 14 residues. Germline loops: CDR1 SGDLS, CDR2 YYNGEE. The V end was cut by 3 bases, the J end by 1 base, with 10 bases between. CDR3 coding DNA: TGTGCCAGCAGCGCGTCGGGGGGGAACACTGAAGCTTTCTTT. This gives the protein CASSASGGNTEAFF.

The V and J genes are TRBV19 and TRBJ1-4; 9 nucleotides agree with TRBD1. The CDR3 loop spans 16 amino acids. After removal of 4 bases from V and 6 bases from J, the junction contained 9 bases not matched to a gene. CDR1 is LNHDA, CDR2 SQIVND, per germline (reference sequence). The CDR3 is CASSTHRGLKDEKLFF. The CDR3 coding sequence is TGTGCCAGTAGTACGCACAGGGGGCTAAAAGATGAAAAACTGTTTTTT.

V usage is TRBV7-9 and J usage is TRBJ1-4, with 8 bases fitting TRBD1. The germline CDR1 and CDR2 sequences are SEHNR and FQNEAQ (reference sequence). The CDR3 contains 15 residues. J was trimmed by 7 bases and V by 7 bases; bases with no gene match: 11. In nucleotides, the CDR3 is TGTGCCAGCACCCCCACCGGGACAGGAGGTGAAAAACTGTTTTTT. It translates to CASTPTGTGGEKLFF.

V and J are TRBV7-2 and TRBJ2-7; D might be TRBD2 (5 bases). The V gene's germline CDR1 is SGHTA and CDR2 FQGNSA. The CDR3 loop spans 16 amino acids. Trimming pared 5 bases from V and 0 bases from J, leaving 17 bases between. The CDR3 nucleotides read TGTGCCAGCAGCCCGGGCGCGCCGGCGGGCTCCTACGAGCAGTACTTC. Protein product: CASSPGAPAGSYEQYF. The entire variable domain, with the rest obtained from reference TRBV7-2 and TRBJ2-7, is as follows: GAGVSQSPSNKVTEKGKDVELRCDPISGHTALYWYRQSLGQGLEFLIYFQGNSAPDKSGLPSDRFSAERTGGSVSTLTIQRTQQEDSAVYLCASSPGAPAGSYEQYFGPGTRLTVT.

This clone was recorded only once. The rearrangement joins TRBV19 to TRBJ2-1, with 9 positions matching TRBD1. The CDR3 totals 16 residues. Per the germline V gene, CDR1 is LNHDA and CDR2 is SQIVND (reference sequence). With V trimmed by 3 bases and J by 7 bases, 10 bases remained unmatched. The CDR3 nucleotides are TGTGCCAGTAGTATTACACAGGGGGCGTCTCAGAATGAGCAGTTCTTC. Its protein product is CASSITQGASQNEQFF.

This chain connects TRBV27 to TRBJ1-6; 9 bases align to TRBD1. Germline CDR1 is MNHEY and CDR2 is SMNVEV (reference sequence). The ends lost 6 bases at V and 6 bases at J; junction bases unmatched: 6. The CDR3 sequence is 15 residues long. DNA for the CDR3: TGTGCCAGCAGGGGGGACAGGGAGCTTAATTCACCCCTCCACTTT. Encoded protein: CASRGDRELNSPLHF.

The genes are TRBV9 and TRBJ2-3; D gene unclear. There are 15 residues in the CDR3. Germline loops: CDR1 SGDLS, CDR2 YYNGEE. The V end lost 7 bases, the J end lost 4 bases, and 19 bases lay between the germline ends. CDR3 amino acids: CASRRSTGESDTQYF. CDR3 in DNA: TGTGCCAGCCGAAGATCGACTGGAGAATCAGATACGCAGTATTTT.

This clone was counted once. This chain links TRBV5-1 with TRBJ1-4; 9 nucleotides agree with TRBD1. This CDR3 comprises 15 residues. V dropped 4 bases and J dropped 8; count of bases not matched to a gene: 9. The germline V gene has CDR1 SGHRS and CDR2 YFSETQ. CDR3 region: CASSRTGASREKLFF. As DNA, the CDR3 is TGCGCCAGCAGCCGGACAGGGGCCTCAAGGGAAAAACTGTTTTTT.

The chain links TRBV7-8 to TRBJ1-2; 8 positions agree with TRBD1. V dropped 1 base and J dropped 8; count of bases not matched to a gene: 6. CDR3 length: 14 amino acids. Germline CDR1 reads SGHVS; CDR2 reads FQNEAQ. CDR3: CASSLEVRGRGYTF. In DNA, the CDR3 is TGTGCCAGCAGCTTAGAAGTCAGGGGGCGAGGCTACACCTTC. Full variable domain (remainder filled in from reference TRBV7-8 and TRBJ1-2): GAGVSQSPRYKVAKRGQDVALRCDPISGHVSLFWYQQALGQGPEFLTYFQNEAQLDKSGLPSDRFFAERPEGSVSTLKIQRTQQEDSAVYLCASSLEVRGRGYTFGSGTRLTVV.

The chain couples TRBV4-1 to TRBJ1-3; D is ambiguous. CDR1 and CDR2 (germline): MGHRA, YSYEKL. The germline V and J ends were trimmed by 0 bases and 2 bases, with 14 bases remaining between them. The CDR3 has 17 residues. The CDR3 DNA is TGCGCCAGCAGCCAAGATAGGACTGAAAGCACTGGAAACACCATATATTTT. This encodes CASSQDRTESTGNTIYF.